The rows below give T cell receptor beta chains drawn from one sample of a study of blood T cell repertoires in COVID-19. Measured with immunoSEQ multiplex PCR; TCRdb has only the in-frame clones, and not every one. The sample has fewer than 200,000 clones, approximately 92% seen once. Sequenced: peripheral blood. These receptors all come from a man aged 45-65 years with acute or convalescent COVID-19. Each CDR3 is given with its conserved first and last residue. The D gene is left open where the match is weak. Only part of the rows carry a size: once, few, many, or a class if the clone is expanded.

d_gene | j_gene | abundance | v_gene | CDR3aa
TRBD2 | TRBJ2-1 | . | TRBV5-4 | CASSQLAGGKEQFF
. | TRBJ2-1 | . | TRBV20-1 | CSASKAANTYNEQFF
. | TRBJ2-7 | . | TRBV7-9 | CASTALDGNEQYF
. | TRBJ2-1 | few | TRBV5-1 | CASSLSPQGTSSYNEQFF
. | TRBJ1-6 | . | TRBV7-9 | CASSLARSNSPLHF
. | TRBJ1-2 | . | TRBV19 | CASSTSGALVYTF
TRBD2 | TRBJ2-3 | . | TRBV11-2 | CASSLGPGWLAGSGDTQYF
. | TRBJ2-3 | . | TRBV5-4 | CASSLLSGLSDTQYF
. | TRBJ1-1 | . | TRBV7-2 | CASSLVAGPNTEAFF
. | TRBJ2-2 | . | TRBV11-2 | CASSLAVLTGRTGELFF
. | TRBJ2-2 | . | TRBV6-2/TRBV6-3 | CASSKLAISGELFF
. | TRBJ2-2 | . | TRBV5-5 | CASSRREFLGPGELFF
. | TRBJ1-4 | . | TRBV18 | CASSATGRSEKLFF
. | TRBJ2-5 | few | TRBV7-9 | CASSQGGAGQETQYF
. | TRBJ2-3 | . | TRBV7-2 | CASSRAQGTQYF
. | TRBJ2-5 | . | TRBV2 | CASGRDNQETQYF
TRBD1 | TRBJ2-7 | . | TRBV9 | CASSGSGQGYEQYF
. | TRBJ2-1 | . | TRBV30 | CAWRGGAEGRRGQFF
. | TRBJ1-5 | . | TRBV6-1 | CASSEGAGVGQPQHF
TRBD1 | TRBJ2-5 | few | TRBV28 | CASRGQGVETQYF
. | TRBJ1-2 | . | TRBV7-2 | CASSLKSGPFYGYTF
. | TRBJ2-3 | few | TRBV3-1/TRBV3-2 | CASSLNPTFKGVIDTQYF
. | TRBJ1-4 | . | TRBV19 | CASSPPGHGDEKLFF
. | TRBJ2-5 | . | TRBV3-1/TRBV3-2 | CASSPFAPGTTPETQYF
. | TRBJ2-3 | . | TRBV6-1 | CASSEEPRTDTQYF
TRBD2 | TRBJ2-1 | . | TRBV24-1 | CATSGGSGSYNEQFF
. | TRBJ2-7 | . | TRBV28 | CASSYRSYEQYF
TRBD2 | TRBJ2-3 | . | TRBV6-1 | CASSEASGRADTQYF
TRBD1 | TRBJ1-5 | . | TRBV6-2/TRBV6-3 | CASSKGQGGNQPQHF
. | TRBJ1-2 | . | TRBV6-5 | CASTRSGGGAFGYTF
. | TRBJ2-3 | . | TRBV7-3 | CASSNSASTDTQYF
. | TRBJ2-2 | . | TRBV5-1 | CASSLAELNTGELFF
. | TRBJ1-5 | . | TRBV15 | CATASRGGQPQHF
. | TRBJ1-4 | . | TRBV7-9 | CASSLAQGSNEKLFF
. | TRBJ2-1 | . | TRBV20-1 | CSASGLASVSYNEQFF
TRBD1 | TRBJ1-6 | few | TRBV7-2 | CASSSQTGGNSPLHF
TRBD2 | TRBJ2-1 | . | TRBV11-2 | CASSLQRDPWNEQFF
. | TRBJ2-2 | . | TRBV11-3 | CASSFRNTGELFF
. | TRBJ1-6 | . | TRBV19 | CASSTDRLSGESPLHF
. | TRBJ2-2 | . | TRBV2 | CASARSHVTGELFF
TRBD2 | TRBJ2-1 | . | TRBV5-1 | CASSWMLAGGINEQFF
. | TRBJ1-4 | . | TRBV20-1 | CSARDRGKLFF
. | TRBJ2-3 | . | TRBV7-2 | CASSLNARVSTDTQYF
TRBD1 | TRBJ2-5 | . | TRBV24-1 | CATSDPGTGTAETQYF
. | TRBJ2-3 | . | TRBV15 | CATSRGDRADTQYF